The 27 T cell receptor beta chains below come from one sample, sequenced in a study of beta chain features in type 1 diabetes. cDNA synthesis used the whole RNA isolate, giving expressed TCRB sequences. Assay used: immunoSEQ multiplex PCR; TCRdb lists only in-frame clones, some missing. The sample includes some 270,000 clones, 8% of them seen just once. The sequenced sample consisted of central memory CD4+ T cells from blood. These receptor sequences come from a woman between 18 and 29 years old in good health.

In this sample, this clone turned up a few times. The V gene is TRBV19, the J gene TRBJ2-1, with 7 bases that match TRBD1. CDR3 length: 14 residues. Germline V gene data show CDR1 as LNHDA and CDR2 as SQIVND (reference sequence). V shed 5 bases, J shed 11 bases, and the junction held 12 bases outside the gene matches. DNA of the CDR3: TGTGCCAGTAGTCCCGGACAGGCCCTCTTAAAGCAGTTCTTC. Translation: CASSPGQALLKQFF. Complete variable domain (other parts from reference TRBV19 and TRBJ2-1): DGGITQSPKYLFRKEGQNVTLSCEQNLNHDAMYWYRQDPGQGLRLIYYSQIVNDFQKGDIAEGYSVSREKKESFPLTVTSAQKNPTAFYLCASSPGQALLKQFFGPGTRLTVL.

The V gene is TRBV9, the J gene TRBJ1-3; 8 bases fit TRBD1. The CDR3 loop spans 14 amino acids. The germline V gene has CDR1 SGDLS and CDR2 YYNGEE. V lost 1 base to trimming and J lost 8 bases; unmatched junction nucleotides: 5. CDR3: CASSVQGATDTIYF. The CDR3 DNA reads TGTGCCAGCAGCGTACAGGGGGCGACGGACACCATATATTTT.

The chain is built from TRBV5-1 and TRBJ2-3; TRBD2 is a possible D gene (5 bases). CDR3 size: 14 residues. With 0 bases removed from V and 5 bases from J, the gap between germline ends came to 10 bases. Germline lookup yields CDR1 SGHRS and CDR2 YFSETQ. The CDR3 loop is CASSLATEGDTQYF. CDR3 sequence (DNA): TGCGCCAGCAGCTTGGCAACCGAGGGAGATACGCAGTATTTT.

This clone has just a few counts. The chain joins TRBV5-1 to TRBJ2-1, with TRBD2 matching over 7 bases. The CDR3 sequence is 15 residues long. In germline, CDR1 is SGHRS, CDR2 YFSETQ. Trimming took 4 bases from V and 4 from J; bases not matched to a gene: 8. Here the CDR3 DNA reads TGCGCCAGCAGCAGACGCGGGGGAGATTACAATGAGCAGTTCTTC. It translates to CASSRRGGDYNEQFF.

A few counts support this clone. The V call is TRBV5-1, the J call TRBJ2-2; a possible D gene is TRBD2 (6 bases). Per germline, CDR1 SGHRS and CDR2 YFSETQ. The germline V and J ends were trimmed by 7 bases and 1 base, with 14 bases remaining between them. The CDR3 has 15 residues. CDR3 sequence (DNA): TGCGCCAGCGGACGGGACTCTCTGAACACCGGGGAGCTGTTTTTT. This codes for CASGRDSLNTGELFF.

There are a few counts of this clone. The chain joins TRBV10-3 to TRBJ2-7; D may be TRBD1 (5 bases). CDR3 length equals 13 residues. CDR1 is ENHRY and CDR2 is SYGVKD in the germline V gene. The ends were cut back, 6 bases at V and 1 base at J, with 10 bases in the middle. The DNA of the CDR3 is TGTGCCATCAGCCCCAGGGAATCCTACGAGCAGTACGTC. Residues: CAISPRESYEQYV.

This clone came up a few times. This chain connects TRBV19 to TRBJ2-1, with 9 nucleotides matching TRBD2. V shed 7 bases and J 9 bases; nucleotides not matched to a gene: 7. The length of the CDR3 is 13 residues. Germline V gene data show CDR1 as LNHDA and CDR2 as SQIVND (reference sequence). The CDR3 loop is CASTASGVPEQFF. CDR3 sequence (DNA): TGTGCCAGTACGGCTAGCGGGGTTCCTGAGCAGTTCTTC.

Many counts were recorded for this clone. The V gene is TRBV2, the J gene TRBJ2-1; the D is unclear. The V gene's germline CDR1 is SNHLY and CDR2 FYNNEI. CDR3 size: 12 residues. V lost 4 bases and J lost 8, with 9 bases in between. The CDR3 sequence is CASSGGPYEQFF. The CDR3 nucleotides read TGTGCCAGCAGTGGGGGTCCGTATGAGCAGTTCTTC.

The table lists this clone with a few counts. The chain links TRBV7-2 to TRBJ2-7; the match to TRBD2 covers 8 bases. In germline, CDR1 is SGHTA, CDR2 FQGNSA. The CDR3 covers 14 residues. After removal of 4 bases from V and 2 bases from J, the junction contained 4 bases not matched to a gene. The chain's CDR3 is CASSSTSAAYEQYF. The CDR3 DNA reads as TGTGCCAGCAGCTCGACTAGCGCGGCCTACGAGCAGTACTTC.

Turning to this clone: The same CDR3 also results from other DNA sequences found in this sample. The chain carries TRBV14 and TRBJ1-1; no clear D gene. Trimming shortened V by 1 base and J by 0 bases, and 6 bases separated the two germline ends. Germline CDR1 is SGHDN and CDR2 is FVKESK. This CDR3 is built from 14 residues. The CDR3 loop reads CASSQAGMNTEAFF. In nucleotides, the CDR3 is TGTGCCAGCAGCCAAGCCGGGATGAACACTGAAGCTTTCTTT.

V gene TRBV11-2 combines with J gene TRBJ2-6; 7 nucleotides agree with TRBD2. Per the germline V gene, CDR1 is SGHAT and CDR2 is FQNNGV. Germline trimming cut 5 bases from V and 4 bases from J; bases unmatched to any gene: 5. This CDR3 contains 15 residues. CDR3 protein: CASSLREAGANVLTF. The CDR3 DNA sequence: TGTGCCAGCAGCCTCCGGGAGGCAGGGGCCAACGTCCTGACTTTC.

This clone was recorded a few times. The chain employs TRBV10-3 and TRBJ2-1; TRBD1 matches at 10 bases. Per germline, CDR1 ENHRY and CDR2 SYGVKD. Losses at the gene ends were 10 bases for V and 8 bases for J; bases not matched to a gene: 5. This CDR3 is 12 amino acids long. CDR3 DNA sequence: TGTGCCAGCGGACAGGGGGTACATGAGCAGTTCTTC. It encodes CASGQGVHEQFF.

Only a few counts were recorded for this clone. The chain employs TRBV5-1 and TRBJ2-3; D uncertain. The V gene lost 4 bases and the J gene lost 1 base, with 16 bases spanning the gap. Germline assignment: CDR1 SGHRS and CDR2 YFSETQ. This CDR3 is 16 amino acids long. The CDR3, as DNA: TGCGCCAGCAGCACCCAGCCCCCTGGGGGCACAGATACGCAGTATTTT. Its protein product is CASSTQPPGGTDTQYF.

This clone was seen at least ten times. The V call is TRBV12-5, the J call TRBJ1-1; D not resolved. The CDR3 loop spans 12 amino acids. V was pared by 2 bases and J by 6 bases, with 7 bases between. The germline V gene encodes CDR1 LGHNT and CDR2 FRNRAP. CDR3 sequence (DNA): TGTGCTAGTGGTTTGAGAGTTTCTGAAGCTTTCTTT. It is translated as CASGLRVSEAFF. The variable domain in full, completed from reference TRBV12-5 and TRBJ1-1, reads DARVTQTPRHKVTEMGQEVTMRCQPILGHNTVFWYRQTMMQGLELLAYFRNRAPLDDSGMPKDRFSAEMPDATLATLKIQPSEPRDSAVYFCASGLRVSEAFFGQGTRLTVV.

This clone was counted between two and nine times. The chain has TRBV2 and TRBJ2-3; 12 bases align to TRBD2. Germline V gives CDR1 SNHLY, CDR2 FYNNEI. The J segment lost 1 base and the V segment lost 1 base, leaving 3 bases of the junction unmatched. The CDR3 has 17 amino acids. CDR3 sequence: CASSEGGLAGRTDTQYF. The DNA of the CDR3 is TGTGCCAGCAGTGAAGGTGGACTAGCGGGGCGCACAGATACGCAGTATTTT.

The J gene is TRBJ1-6, the V gene TRBV28; TRBD1 matches at 7 bases. Trimming took 4 bases from V and 4 from J; bases not matched to a gene: 13. The germline CDR1 and CDR2 sequences are MDHEN and SYDVKM. The CDR3 length is 18 residues. CDR3 in DNA: TGTGCCAGCAGTTCTTTCTATCAGGGGGTCGGGTATAATTCACCCCTCCACTTT. It specifies CASSSFYQGVGYNSPLHF.

This clone was picked up a small number of times. The chain carries TRBV2 and TRBJ1-1; the D is unclear. Germline CDR1 is SNHLY and CDR2 is FYNNEI. Trimming left V 7 bases short and J 10 bases short, with 16 bases between. This CDR3 has 12 residues. DNA for the CDR3: TGTGCCAGCAATATCCGGACTGAAGGAGCTTTCTTT. Its protein is CASNIRTEGAFF.

This clone appeared a few times. This specimen includes other DNA sequences encoding the same CDR3. The CDR3 DNA follows: TGTGCCAGCTCCACAGGAGCCTACGAGCAGTACTTC. It yields the protein CASSTGAYEQYF. This chain joins TRBV18 and TRBJ2-7; a possible D gene is TRBD1 (5 bases). There are 12 residues in the CDR3. Trimming took 6 bases from V and 2 from J, leaving 8 bases between them. Germline V gene data show CDR1 as KGHSH and CDR2 as LQKENI.

In regard to this clone: The sample has other DNA sequences that encode this CDR3 too. The chain couples TRBV7-3 to TRBJ2-3; D ambiguous. The germline gives CDR1 SGHTA, CDR2 FQGTGA. Trimming removed 0 bases from V and 6 bases from J, with 4 bases in between. The CDR3 runs 12 residues. CDR3 sequence (DNA): TGTGCCAGCAGCTTAACCGGGGATACGCAGTATTTT. This translates into CASSLTGDTQYF.

V and J are TRBV28 and TRBJ2-3; D gene ambiguous. The CDR3 is 14 amino acids. Trimming removed 5 bases from V and 2 bases from J, with 11 bases in between. In germline, CDR1 is MDHEN, CDR2 SYDVKM. CDR3 bases: TGTGCCAGCAGTCCCCTTGGGTCCACAGATACGCAGTATTTT. The encoded protein is CASSPLGSTDTQYF.

V and J are TRBV7-9 and TRBJ2-1; 9 bases map to TRBD1. Germline assignment: CDR1 SEHNR and CDR2 FQNEAQ (reference sequence). The CDR3 is 15 residues long. Trimming at V came to 5 bases and at J to 5 bases, leaving 7 bases not matched to a gene. CDR3 amino acids: CASSPGTGNHNEQFF. The CDR3 nucleotides are TGTGCCAGCAGCCCAGGGACAGGGAATCACAATGAGCAGTTCTTC.

This clone was seen a few times. This sequence joins TRBV18 and TRBJ2-2; D gene unclear. Deletions cut 6 bases from V and 7 bases from J, with 15 bases between. Germline assignment: CDR1 KGHSH and CDR2 LQKENI. The CDR3 spans 14 residues. CDR3 coding DNA: TGTGCCAGCTCGCCAAACAGTGGTCACGGGGAGCTGTTTTTT. This sequence encodes CASSPNSGHGELFF.

This clone was counted at least ten times. The chain recombines TRBV7-9 with TRBJ1-2, with 10 nucleotides matching TRBD1. The CDR3 runs to 14 residues. Trimming took 4 bases from V and 4 from J; bases not matched to a gene: 3. Looked up from germline, CDR1 is SEHNR and CDR2 is FQNEAQ (reference sequence). The CDR3 coding sequence is TGTGCCAGCAGCTCGGGGACAGGGGTCTATGGCTACACCTTC. Amino acids: CASSSGTGVYGYTF. Based on the CDR3 plus reference TRBV7-9 and TRBJ1-2, the full variable domain is DTGVSQNPRHKITKRGQNVTFRCDPISEHNRLYWYRQTLGQGPEFLTYFQNEAQLEKSRLLSDRFSAERPKGSFSTLEIQRTEQGDSAMYLCASSSGTGVYGYTFGSGTRLTVV.

The chain is built from TRBV11-2 and TRBJ2-7; 7 bases are a match to TRBD1. V lost 0 bases, J lost 0 bases, and 2 bases stayed unmatched. The germline V gene has CDR1 SGHAT and CDR2 FQNNGV. This CDR3 spans 15 amino acids. Here the CDR3 DNA reads TGTGCCAGCAGCTTAGAACAGGGGAGCTCCTACGAGCAGTACGTC. Translating gives CASSLEQGSSYEQYV.

The chain is built from TRBV2 and TRBJ1-1; a weak D match, TRBD1 (6 bases). The CDR3 contains 13 residues. Trimming took off 8 bases at V and 1 base at J, with 11 bases between the two ends. Germline CDR1 SNHLY, CDR2 FYNNEI. The CDR3 DNA sequence: TGTGCCAGCGAGTCGGACAGGAACACTGAAGCTTTCTTT. Translating gives CASESDRNTEAFF.

The V call is TRBV28, the J call TRBJ2-7; 10 nucleotides match TRBD1. The V segment lost 7 bases and the J segment 5 bases; nucleotides outside the gene matches: 8. The CDR3 extends over 14 amino acids. Germline loops: CDR1 MDHEN, CDR2 SYDVKM. CDR3: CASTPGQGFHEQYV. CDR3 sequence (DNA): TGTGCCAGCACCCCGGGACAGGGGTTCCACGAGCAGTACGTC.

The chain is built from TRBV7-2 and TRBJ2-1; D gene unclear. CDR1 is SGHTA, CDR2 FQGNSA, per germline. V shed 5 bases and J shed 1 base, with 3 bases lying between them. The CDR3 is 12 amino acids. CDR3 nucleotide sequence: TGTGCCAGCAGCCAGTCCTACAATGAGCAGTTCTTC. Translated: CASSQSYNEQFF.